This T cell receptor (beta chain) was sequenced for a study of patients and donors after allogeneic stem cell transplantation. The table lists this clonotype with a few counts. Germline V gene lookup returns CDR1 SGHRS and CDR2 YFSETQ. The CDR3 length is 15 residues. V shed 5 bases and J 5 bases; nucleotides not matched to a gene: 6. TCRdb re-derived calls from the RT-PCR reads in MiXCR, one entry per CDR3 protein. The sample carries approximately 200,000 distinct CDR3 sequences, roughly 14% recorded once. This chain links TRBV5-1 with TRBJ2-3; 12 bases agree with TRBD2. This clonotype originated in a human donor who was either an allogeneic HSCT recipient or a stem cell or donor lymphocyte infusion donor (not recorded which). It is not recorded whose cells these are; they may come from a transplant donor. The sequenced sample consisted of blood, either unsorted or a sorted T cell fraction (not recorded which). The CDR3 coding sequence is TGCGCCAGCAGTCAGACTAGCGGGGGACGAGATACGCAGTATTTT. The encoded protein is CASSQTSGGRDTQYF. Variable domain in full (rest from reference TRBV5-1 and TRBJ2-3): KAGVTQTPRYLIKTRGQQVTLSCSPISGHRSVSWYQQTPGQGLQFLFEYFSETQRNKGNFPGRFSGRQFSNSRSEMNVSTLELGDSALYLCASSQTSGGRDTQYFGPGTRLTVL.